The entry below describes one T cell receptor beta chain. Its antigen remains unknown. The PCR contained 60 Vbeta and 13 Jbeta primers. TCRdb's copy holds only in-frame clones and misses some; the assay was immunoSEQ multiplex PCR. Of 120,000 or so clones listed, approximately 87% are singletons. The CDR3 totals 15 residues. J lost 8 bases, V lost 5 bases, and 12 bases had no gene match. CDR1 and CDR2 (germline): MDHEN, SYDVKM. The sample belongs to a study of cytomegalovirus exposure and HLA in healthy donors. Study-level points and caveats: HLA alleles were associated with some 17,000 TCR beta sequences in a later analysis at 0.05 false discovery rate.

Sequencing used PBMCs. The chain links TRBV28 to TRBJ2-3, with TRBD2 matching 8 bases. This clonotype was sampled from a man between 18 and 29 years old in good health and CMV-seropositive. CDR3 DNA: TGTGCCAGCAGTCTCCCTTCGGGGGCGGGGGGTACGCAGTATTTT. Translated, it gives CASSLPSGAGGTQYF.